This section outlines one TCR beta chain sequence together with its context. The clone's antigen remains unknown. No base quality values were provided; no much bigger clone lies one nucleotide off. This sample includes further DNA sequences coding for the same CDR3. Healthy HIV-negative adults with no recently reported acute infections or vaccinations were included as donors. All donors were Caucasian adults living in Nashville, Tennessee, USA. CD4+ T cells were enriched by magnetic negative selection; naive cells were then positively selected on CD45RA, and the negative fraction formed the memory subset. After blood collection by leukapheresis, PBMCs were isolated using Ficoll-Histopaque density gradient centrifugation and then cryopreserved in the vapor phase of liquid nitrogen. Purity and quantity of every magnetically sorted T cell population were checked by analytical flow cytometry. Each sorted fraction had its genomic DNA isolated and then quantified by UV absorbance on a Nanodrop 2000c.

The sample is drawn from a study of shared clonotypes between healthy human individuals (dated by TCRdb to between 2020 and 2021). Background for the entire study: The cohort comprised a couple of women and three men aged 18 to 49 years. For each donor, CD4 naive and CD4 memory were each given three plates, CD8 naive was given two plates, and CD8 memory was given one plate. The study deeply sequenced blood TCR repertoires of five healthy adults to estimate repertoire size and the extent of clonotype sharing between individuals. To increase sequencing depth and limit assay-specific biases, TCR repertoire library preparation and sequencing were carried out by different laboratories using diverse techniques. Leukapheresis yielded between about 0.94 and 9 billion PBMCs per donor. Points the paper makes about the study in general: Rarefaction of sorted-subset datasets indicated incomplete sequencing despite the large sequencing depth. Naive subsets generally had larger estimated clonotype richness than memory subsets did. When several donors were compared, the shared fraction of clonotypes was about 5% for naive CD4, approximately 3.5% for naive CD8, roughly 2.3% for memory CD4, and less than 0.5% for memory CD8. Only blood was sampled, and tissue TCR repertoires likely differ from those in blood. The small number of donors limited the genetic and exposure-history diversity represented. Compared with non-shared clonotypes, clonotypes shared by all four sorted-subset donors had higher generation probabilities. Based on pairwise subsampling, the degree of clonotype sharing among donors was expected to be affected by sequencing depth.

Trimming leaves V shorter by 6 bases and J shorter by 4 bases, with the junction holding 7 bases beyond the gene matches. Measured from the cysteine to the phenylalanine, the CDR3 is 14 residues long. Only CDR3 DNA is held: 42 bases, read in frame from base 1. The germline V gene specifies SGHRS as CDR1 and YFSETQ as CDR2. Using the deep immunoSEQ assay, TCR CDR3 regions were amplified from genomic DNA by multiplex PCR. Genomic DNA extracted from each cell subset was distributed evenly over all wells of several immunoSEQ 96-well plates, and each plate served as one replicate. For sorted subsets, 200 ng of genomic DNA, equivalent to 30,000 or so T cell genomes, went into each replicate PCR. The purified libraries were quantified using a Qubit 3.0 fluorometer, sized with a Bioanalyzer 2100, and then quantified again using the KAPA Library Quantification kit. Every immunoSEQ 96-well plate was sequenced on a dedicated single-read 150-cycle Illumina NextSeq 550 flow cell. In the paper's pipeline: Because the immunoSEQ output held only junctional sequences and lacked quality scores, the filtering could not match the filtering applied to full-length reads. Sequences were annotated with PyIR, a Python wrapper for IgBLAST v1.9, using IMGT germline references to assign V/J genes and CDR3. Reads were filtered out if the reads had weak V/J assignments (E-value above 1e-6), no CDR3, stop codons, out-of-frame junctions, or ambiguous translated residues. V3J clonotypes were defined by identical inferred V gene, J gene, and CDR3 amino acid sequence. Percentage overlap between repertoires was calculated by dividing the number of shared unique clonotypes by the size of the smaller repertoire. Three approaches were used to assess repertoire richness: RTK rarefaction, the Chao1 estimator, and Recon v2.1 estimates of unobserved clonotypes. For all TCRbeta clonotypes obtained by the gDNA method from a handful of donors, generation probabilities were computed with OLGA. This is the immuneACCESS table as TCRdb keeps it, with only in-frame sequences that have V and J called. A part of the clones is gone; compared with another copy, unresolved V genes explain less than half, and the rest is unexplained. D and trimming were read from the DNA, whereas the V and J calls and clone size are those reported in that table. The sample table lists about 1.1 million clones, approximately 77% of them with a count of one. The top ten constitute roughly 0.83% of the sample.

The chain joins TRBV5-1 to TRBJ2-3; the junction holds 8 bases that match TRBD1. The TCR sequence derives from a man younger than 35 in good health. Some clones in this sample may be carry-over from other donors' samples. Sequencing was carried out using memory CD4+ T cells from PBMCs. Per the publication, the cell subset or site label means: CD45RA-negative fraction. The DNA sequence reads TGCGCCAGCAAGGGTCAGGGGGCTTCAGATACGCAGTATTTT. Translated, this gives CASKGQGASDTQYF.